The 7 T cell receptor beta chains below all came from one sample that was sequenced in a study of cytomegalovirus exposure and HLA in healthy donors. The PCR had 60 Vbeta and 13 Jbeta primers. The assay was immunoSEQ multiplex PCR, and TCRdb's table has in-frame clones only and misses some. This sample carries 85,000 or so clones, with 1.1% going to the ten biggest clones. Sample: PBMCs. These receptors all come from a woman in her thirties in good health and CMV-seronegative.

DNA for the CDR3: TGTGCCTCGGAAGGTAGCGGCTTCAATGAGCAGTTCTTC. As protein: CASEGSGFNEQFF. The V call is TRBV30, the J call TRBJ2-1; TRBD2 is a possible D gene (6 bases). Germline lookup yields CDR1 GTSNPN and CDR2 SVGIG (reference sequence). Trimming removed 7 bases from V and 6 bases from J, with 16 bases in between. The CDR3 length is 13 residues.

The gene calls are TRBV2 and TRBJ1-2; D gene uncertain. V was pared by 0 bases and J by 0 bases, with 8 bases between. Germline loops: CDR1 SNHLY, CDR2 FYNNEI. This CDR3 is built from 15 residues. CDR3 region: CASSEARVSNYGYTF. CDR3 nucleotides: TGTGCCAGCAGTGAAGCGCGTGTCTCTAACTATGGCTACACCTTC.

The gene calls are TRBV5-1 and TRBJ1-2; TRBD1 is a possible D gene (6 bases). Germline V lookup: CDR1 SGHRS, CDR2 YFSETQ. Deletions cut 3 bases from V and 4 bases from J, with 13 bases between. CDR3 length: 14 residues. The CDR3 DNA sequence: TGCGCCAGCAGCTACGACAGGCGATCCTATGGCTACACCTTC. Amino acids: CASSYDRRSYGYTF.

The chain links TRBV7-2 to TRBJ1-2; tentatively, D is TRBD1 (6 bases). The germline V and J ends were trimmed by 5 bases and 8 bases, with 18 bases remaining between them. From germline, CDR1 is SGHTA and CDR2 FQGNSA. CDR3 length: 14 amino acids. The CDR3 reads CASSPRGGGGGYTF. The CDR3 region has the DNA TGTGCCAGCAGCCCCCGTGGAGGGGGGGGAGGCTACACCTTC.

The chain uses TRBV18 and TRBJ1-2; D ambiguous. V was cut by 2 bases and J by 8 bases, with 12 bases left in between. From germline, CDR1 is KGHSH and CDR2 LQKENI. This CDR3 has 13 amino acids. DNA of the CDR3: TGTGCCAGCTCACCATTCCGGGAAGGGGGCTACACCTTC. Its translation: CASSPFREGGYTF.

This chain uses TRBV14 with TRBJ2-2; D possibly corresponds to TRBD2 (5 bases). The germline gives CDR1 SGHDN, CDR2 FVKESK. V was clipped by 4 bases and J by 5 bases, with 8 bases between them. The CDR3 runs 13 residues. CDR3 sequence reads: CASSPSGTGELFF. The CDR3 bases are TGTGCCAGCAGCCCCTCGGGGACCGGGGAGCTGTTTTTT.

The gene calls are TRBV10-3 and TRBJ2-7; 9 bases map to TRBD1. Germline loops: CDR1 ENHRY, CDR2 SYGVKD. The junction had 8 bases not matched to a gene; V was cut back by 10 bases and J by 7 bases. This CDR3 has 12 amino acids. Written as DNA, the CDR3 is TGTGCCACCGCGGACGGGACAGGGGAGCAGTACTTC. As protein: CATADGTGEQYF.